This TCR beta chain was profiled in a study of blood T cells in healthy people across ages. General study results and limits: Roughly linear age-related decline in beta diversity appeared, significant by age approximately 41.

At least 7 million PBMCs were isolated per sample. For the second PCR, which ran for 7 to 11 cycles, a sample-barcoded 5' primer and a J-beta primer mix were used. With 12 random nucleotides, a template-switch adaptor tagged each individual cDNA molecule. TCRdb processed the 5' RACE reads anew with MiXCR; each CDR3 protein has one entry. The sample lists 1,100,000 or so distinct CDR3 sequences, 40% to 55% occurring once. The CDR3 has 15 residues. Germline CDR1 is LGHNA and CDR2 is YNFKEQ. Trimming shortened V by 0 bases and J by 2 bases, and 7 bases separated the two germline ends. This clonotype has just a few counts. Its specificity is unknown.

The TCR comes from an older woman in good health. Sequencing was done on a sample of blood. V gene TRBV4-2 combines with J gene TRBJ2-2; D call uncertain. CDR3: CASSQETTNTGELFF. The DNA of the CDR3 is TGTGCCAGCAGCCAAGAGACCACCAACACCGGGGAGCTGTTTTTT.